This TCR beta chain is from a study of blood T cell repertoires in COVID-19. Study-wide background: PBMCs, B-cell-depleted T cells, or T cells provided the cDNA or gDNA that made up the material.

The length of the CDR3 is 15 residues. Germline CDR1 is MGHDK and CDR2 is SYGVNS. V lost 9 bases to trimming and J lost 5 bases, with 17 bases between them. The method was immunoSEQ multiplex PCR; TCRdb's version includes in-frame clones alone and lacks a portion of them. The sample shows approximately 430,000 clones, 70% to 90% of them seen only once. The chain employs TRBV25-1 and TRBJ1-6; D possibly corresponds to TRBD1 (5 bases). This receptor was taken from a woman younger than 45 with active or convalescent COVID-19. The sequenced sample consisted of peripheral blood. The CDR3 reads CASLGGAGNNSPLHF. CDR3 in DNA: TGTGCCAGTCTCGGAGGGGCGGGAAATAATTCACCCCTCCACTTT.